The next 29 T cell receptor beta chains were all read from a single sample in a study of identical twins. TCRdb itself ran the 5' RACE reads through MiXCR, one entry per CDR3 protein. The sample holds 450,000 or so distinct CDR3 sequences, 14% seen once. These same records also appear under a second study, on yellow fever vaccine responses in identical twins.

The specimen was CD4+ T cells sorted from blood. The origin of the receptors is a woman aged 18 to 35 in good health.

This clonotype has just a few counts. This sequence joins TRBV7-2 and TRBJ2-7; a possible D gene is TRBD1 (5 bases). Trimming took off 5 bases at V and 3 bases at J, with 11 bases between the two ends. CDR3 length: 13 amino acids. The germline CDR1 and CDR2 sequences are SGHTA and FQGNSA. CDR3 amino acids: CASSMTEIYEQYF. Here the CDR3 DNA reads TGTGCCAGCAGCATGACAGAGATCTACGAGCAGTACTTC.

This clonotype has more than one count but fewer than ten. The chain couples TRBV6-2 or TRBV6-3 to TRBJ2-1; 8 nucleotides line up with TRBD1. Trimming took 2 bases from V and 10 from J; bases not matched to a gene: 7. CDR3 size: 14 residues. Germline CDR1 is MNHEY and CDR2 is SVGEGT. The DNA of the CDR3 is TGTGCCAGCAGTTACGGGCAGGGGGCACGAGAGCAGTTCTTC. Protein sequence: CASSYGQGAREQFF.

This clonotype was seen ten or more times. The chain carries TRBV7-2 and TRBJ2-7, with D uncertain. The V and J ends lost 4 bases and 2 bases respectively, with 6 bases between them. The CDR3 length is 12 residues. From germline, CDR1 is SGHTA and CDR2 FQGNSA. The CDR3 reads CASSSIPYEQYF. The CDR3 nucleotides are TGTGCCAGCAGCTCGATACCCTACGAGCAGTACTTC.

The chain combines TRBV30 with TRBJ2-7, with D possibly being TRBD1 (8 bases). The CDR3 is made up of 16 amino acids. The V gene lost 6 bases and the J gene lost 5 bases, with 26 bases spanning the gap. Germline values: CDR1 GTSNPN, CDR2 SVGIG (reference sequence). This CDR3 is CACAWGGSGGANEQYF. As DNA, the CDR3 is TGTGCCTGCGCTTGGGGGGGTTCAGGGGGCGCGAACGAGCAGTACTTC.

CDR3 sequence (DNA): TGTGCCAGCAGCTTAATGGGGGAAGTTGATCAGCCCCAGCATTTT. Translated, it gives CASSLMGEVDQPQHF. The chain combines TRBV7-9 with TRBJ1-5; D is possibly TRBD1 (5 bases). Deletions cut 2 bases from V and 5 bases from J, with 13 bases between. The germline CDR1 and CDR2 sequences are SEHNR and FQNEAQ (reference sequence). The length of the CDR3 is 15 residues.

The chain uses TRBV4-2 and TRBJ2-2; 14 bases fit TRBD2. This CDR3 is 16 amino acids long. Losses at the gene ends were 4 bases for V and 6 bases for J; bases not matched to a gene: 4. Germline CDR1 and CDR2: LGHNA and YNFKEQ. CDR3 sequence (DNA): TGTGCCAGCAGCCTGACTAGCGGGGGGGCCGCCGGGGAGCTGTTTTTT. Its translation is CASSLTSGGAAGELFF.

This clonotype was observed a few times. V usage is TRBV5-1 and J usage is TRBJ2-5; 9 nucleotides match TRBD1. Germline V gene data show CDR1 as SGHRS and CDR2 as YFSETQ. Trimming removed 6 bases from V and 4 bases from J; junction bases left unmatched: 7. The CDR3 has 14 residues. The CDR3 spells CASTKQDRGETQYF. The CDR3 nucleotides read TGCGCCAGCACCAAGCAGGACAGGGGAGAGACCCAGTACTTC.

This sequence joins TRBV7-2 and TRBJ2-3; the D gene is possibly TRBD2 (5 bases). V was clipped by 0 bases and J by 1 base, with 14 bases between them. The CDR3 is 17 residues long. Germline-derived CDR1 and CDR2 are SGHTA and FQGNSA. CDR3 in DNA: TGTGCCAGCAGCTTAGCGTACAGAGGGCTGGGCACAGATACGCAGTATTTT. Translation: CASSLAYRGLGTDTQYF.

The chain is built from TRBV29-1 and TRBJ2-1; the match to TRBD2 covers 11 bases. CDR3 length: 14 residues. V dropped 2 bases and J dropped 8; count of bases not matched to a gene: 5. Germline lookup yields CDR1 SQVTM and CDR2 ANQGSEA. For the CDR3, the DNA is TGCAGCGTTGAAAAGACTAGCGGGATCGATGAGCAGTTCTTC. This encodes CSVEKTSGIDEQFF.

This clonotype was seen a few times. This rearrangement joins TRBV11-2 to TRBJ2-5, with D tentatively TRBD1 or TRBD2 (6 bases each). Germline V gene lookup returns CDR1 SGHAT and CDR2 FQNNGV. Trimming took 5 bases from V and 5 from J, leaving 24 bases between them. CDR3 size: 17 residues. CDR3 loop: CASSLQGGKAPLETQYF. The CDR3 bases are TGTGCCAGCAGCCTACAAGGGGGGAAGGCTCCTTTGGAGACCCAGTACTTC. The complete variable domain, with remaining parts taken from reference TRBV11-2 and TRBJ2-5, reads EAGVAQSPRYKIIEKRQSVAFWCNPISGHATLYWYQQILGQGPKLLIQFQNNGVVDDSQLPKDRFSAERLKGVDSTLKIQPAKLEDSAVYLCASSLQGGKAPLETQYFGPGTRLLVL.

This clonotype was counted between two and nine times. This chain connects TRBV28 to TRBJ2-5; D may correspond to TRBD1 or TRBD2 (5 bases each). CDR1 is MDHEN and CDR2 is SYDVKM in the germline V gene. CDR3 length: 12 amino acids. V lost 5 bases and J lost 5, with 9 bases in between. Here the CDR3 reads CASSGWGETQYF. CDR3 nucleotide sequence: TGTGCCAGCAGTGGTTGGGGGGAGACCCAGTACTTC.

This clonotype was counted a few times. V is TRBV28 and J is TRBJ2-1, with 13 bases that match TRBD2. With 7 bases clipped from V and 5 bases from J, the junction kept 11 bases outside the gene matches. Germline CDR1 reads MDHEN; CDR2 reads SYDVKM. The CDR3 sequence is 17 residues long. In nucleotides, the CDR3 is TGTGCCAGCAACTCAGCCGCGACTAGCGGGAGGAACAATGAGCAGTTCTTC. This translates into CASNSAATSGRNNEQFF. Full variable domain (rest looked up from reference TRBV28 and TRBJ2-1): DVKVTQSSRYLVKRTGEKVFLECVQDMDHENMFWYRQDPGLGLRLIYFSYDVKMKEKGDIPEGYSVSREKKERFSLILESASTNQTSMYLCASNSAATSGRNNEQFFGPGTRLTVL.

This clonotype has more than one count but fewer than ten. The V call is TRBV9, the J call TRBJ2-3; 8 bases fit TRBD2. The CDR3 totals 14 residues. Germline CDR1 is SGDLS and CDR2 is YYNGEE. The junction had 9 bases not matched to a gene; V was cut back by 7 bases and J by 5 bases. CDR3 amino acids: CASDRAGEGDTQYF. The CDR3 bases are TGTGCCAGCGACAGAGCGGGAGAAGGAGATACGCAGTATTTT.

This clonotype was seen more than once but under ten times. This chain connects TRBV3-1 to TRBJ2-1, with 9 positions matching TRBD2. The CDR3 is 13 amino acids. CDR1 and CDR2 from the germline V gene are LGHDT and YNNKEL (reference sequence). Trimming at V came to 6 bases and at J to 9 bases, leaving 6 bases not matched to a gene. CDR3: CASRTSGAGEQFF. The CDR3 DNA reads as TGTGCCAGCAGGACTAGCGGAGCGGGTGAGCAGTTCTTC.

The chain uses TRBV20-1 and TRBJ1-4; no clear D. This CDR3 spans 11 amino acids. CDR1 is DFQATT and CDR2 is SNEGSKA in the germline V gene (reference sequence). Trimming cost V 2 bases and J 5 bases, with 3 bases left between them. In nucleotides, the CDR3 is TGCAGTGCTAGAAAGAATGAAAAACTGTTTTTT. Protein product: CSARKNEKLFF.

This clonotype showed up just a few times. J is TRBJ1-6 and V is TRBV2; no reliable D call. The V gene's germline CDR1 is SNHLY and CDR2 FYNNEI. V lost 1 base to trimming and J lost 7 bases, with 14 bases between them. There are 16 residues in the CDR3. The CDR3 DNA follows: TGTGCCAGCAGTGAAGATAGGGTACGCGAGAATTCACCCCTCCACTTT. Translated, it gives CASSEDRVRENSPLHF.

This clonotype has just a few counts. The chain combines TRBV20-1 with TRBJ2-3; D perhaps matches TRBD2 (6 bases). V gave up 5 bases and J gave up 2 bases, with 11 bases separating them. The CDR3 runs to 13 residues. CDR1 is DFQATT, CDR2 SNEGSKA, per germline (reference sequence). The CDR3 loop reads CSAHGDFTDTQYF. The CDR3 DNA sequence: TGCAGTGCTCACGGGGACTTCACAGATACGCAGTATTTT.

The chain is built from TRBV3-1 and TRBJ2-5; a weak D match, TRBD1 (6 bases). V was clipped by 5 bases and J by 3 bases, with 13 bases between them. This CDR3 contains 14 residues. CDR1 and CDR2 from the germline V gene are LGHDT and YNNKEL (reference sequence). The CDR3 nucleotides are TGTGCCAGCAGCGCCTACTCAGGGGAAGAGACCCAGTACTTC. Protein product: CASSAYSGEETQYF.

At least ten counts were recorded for this clonotype. This chain joins TRBV5-1 and TRBJ2-5, with D perhaps matching TRBD2 (6 bases). The germline V and J ends were trimmed by 1 base and 1 base, with 8 bases remaining between them. Germline CDR1 is SGHRS and CDR2 is YFSETQ. The CDR3 totals 14 residues. For the CDR3, the DNA is TGCGCCAGCAGCTTGAGGGGACTCCAAGAGACCCAGTACTTC. It specifies CASSLRGLQETQYF.

V and J are TRBV19 and TRBJ2-7, with TRBD2 as a possible D gene (7 bases). CDR3 length: 15 residues. Trimming took 3 bases from V and 6 from J, leaving 18 bases between them. Per the germline V gene, CDR1 is LNHDA and CDR2 is SQIVND (reference sequence). The CDR3 region has the DNA TGTGCCAGTAGTATTGCGGGGGCAGGGGTTCTCGAGCAGTACTTC. It yields the protein CASSIAGAGVLEQYF.

This clonotype was detected a few times. The chain joins TRBV4-3 to TRBJ2-1; D gene ambiguous. V was shortened by 1 base and J by 10 bases, with 8 bases between the two germline ends. CDR3 length: 12 amino acids. Germline V lookup: CDR1 LGHNA, CDR2 YSLEER. The chain's CDR3 is CASSQAGSEQFF. CDR3 coding DNA: TGCGCCAGCAGCCAAGCGGGTTCAGAGCAGTTCTTC.

This clonotype was observed at least ten times. V usage is TRBV12-3 or TRBV12-4 and J usage is TRBJ1-5; tentative D call: TRBD1 (5 bases). Trimming removed 6 bases at V and 1 base at J, with 7 bases between. There are 13 residues in the CDR3. The CDR3 protein is CASRQESNQPQHF. CDR3 sequence (DNA): TGTGCCAGCAGACAGGAGAGCAATCAGCCCCAGCATTTT.

The V gene is TRBV12-3 or TRBV12-4, the J gene TRBJ2-3; no definite D call. Trimming removed 3 bases at V and 8 bases at J, with 9 bases between. CDR3 length: 12 amino acids. CDR3 region: CASSFRAATQYF. The CDR3 DNA is TGTGCCAGCAGTTTTCGGGCAGCTACGCAGTATTTT.

This rearrangement joins TRBV9 to TRBJ2-1; TRBD2 is a possible D gene (7 bases). Between the trimmed V and J ends, which lost 0 bases and 7 bases, there was a span of 17 bases. Looked up from germline, CDR1 is SGDLS and CDR2 is YYNGEE. The CDR3 consists of 16 residues. The CDR3 loop reads CASSVATGGPANEQFF. The CDR3 bases are TGTGCCAGCAGCGTAGCGACCGGGGGGCCTGCTAATGAGCAGTTCTTC.

The chain couples TRBV18 to TRBJ2-2; TRBD2 is a possible D gene (6 bases). This CDR3 region has 17 residues. CDR1 and CDR2 from the germline V gene are KGHSH and LQKENI. Trimming took off 0 bases at V and 3 bases at J, with 14 bases between the two ends. The CDR3: CASSPPTGDYDTGELFF. CDR3 coding DNA: TGTGCCAGCTCACCACCAACGGGGGATTATGACACCGGGGAGCTGTTTTTT.

This clonotype was detected ten times or more. The rearrangement links TRBV7-2 to TRBJ2-7; a weak D match, TRBD1 (6 bases). CDR1 and CDR2 from the germline V gene are SGHTA and FQGNSA. Trimming took off 0 bases at V and 2 bases at J, with 14 bases between the two ends. This CDR3 contains 16 residues. CDR3 sequence reads: CASSLAVRGSTYEQYF. The CDR3 bases are TGTGCCAGCAGCTTAGCGGTCAGGGGATCGACCTACGAGCAGTACTTC.

This clonotype turned up a few times. The chain joins TRBV10-3 to TRBJ2-7; tentative D call: TRBD2 (5 bases). V gave up 2 bases and J gave up 2 bases, with 13 bases separating them. Germline V gene sequence: CDR1 ENHRY, CDR2 SYGVKD. The CDR3 totals 15 residues. The CDR3: CAISESGGPPYEQYF. The CDR3 DNA reads TGTGCCATCAGTGAGAGCGGCGGGCCCCCCTACGAGCAGTACTTC.

The CDR3: CASSSYRGGNSNQPQHF. CDR3 DNA sequence: TGTGCCAGCAGCTCCTACCGCGGGGGGAATAGCAATCAGCCCCAGCATTTT. This chain joins TRBV5-6 and TRBJ1-5; a weak D match, TRBD1 (5 bases). Germline V gene lookup returns CDR1 SGHDT and CDR2 YYEEEE. The CDR3 has 17 residues. V lost 3 bases to trimming and J lost 0 bases, with 16 bases between them.

The V gene is TRBV6-5, the J gene TRBJ1-1; perhaps TRBD1 as D (5 bases). The CDR3 length is 11 residues. Germline-derived CDR1 and CDR2 are MNHEY and SVGAGI. With 7 bases removed from V and 7 bases from J, the gap between germline ends came to 10 bases. The DNA of the CDR3 is TGTGCCAGCACGAGGGGCGGTGAAGCTTTCTTT. Its translation is CASTRGGEAFF.